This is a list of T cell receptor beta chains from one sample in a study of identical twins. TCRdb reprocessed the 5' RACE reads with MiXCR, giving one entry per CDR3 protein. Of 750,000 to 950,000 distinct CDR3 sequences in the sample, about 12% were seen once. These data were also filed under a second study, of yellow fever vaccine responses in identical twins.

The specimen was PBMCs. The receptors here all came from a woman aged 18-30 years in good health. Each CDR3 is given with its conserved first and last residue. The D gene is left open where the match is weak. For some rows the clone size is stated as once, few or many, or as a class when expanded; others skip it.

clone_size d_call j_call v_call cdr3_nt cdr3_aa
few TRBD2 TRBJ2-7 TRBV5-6 TGTGCCAGCAGCGGACCGGGACTAGCGCGTTCCTACGAGCAGTACTTC CASSGPGLARSYEQYF
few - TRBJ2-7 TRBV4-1 TGCGCCAGCAGCCTGCGGACGGGGTACCCCCCCTACGAGCAGTACTTC CASSLRTGYPPYEQYF
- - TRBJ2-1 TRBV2 TGTGCCAGCAGTGCCGGCCTAGGGGGGTACAATGAGCAGTTCTTC CASSAGLGGYNEQFF
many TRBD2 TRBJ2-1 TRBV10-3 TGTGCCATCAGTGGATATACGACTAGCGGGGAGTACAATGAGCAGTTCTTC CAISGYTTSGEYNEQFF
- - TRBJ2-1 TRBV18 TGTGCCAGCTCACCGAGCTCTAGCAGACTCAATGAGCAGTTCTTC CASSPSSSRLNEQFF
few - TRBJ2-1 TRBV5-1 TGCGCCAGCAGCCCCAGTTTCGACACAAGACTGGGTGAGCAGTTCTTC CASSPSFDTRLGEQFF
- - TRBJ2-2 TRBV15 TGTGCCACCAGCAGAGCCGCAGGGGTGGACACCGGGGAGCTGTTTTTT CATSRAAGVDTGELFF
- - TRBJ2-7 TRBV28 TGTGCCAGCAGAGAGATAACAGGTGACTACGAGCAGTACTTC CASREITGDYEQYF
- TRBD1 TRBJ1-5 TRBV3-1 TGTGCCAGCAGCCAAGGGGACAGGGGGCATCAGCCCCAGCATTTT CASSQGDRGHQPQHF
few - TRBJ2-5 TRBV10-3 TGTGCCATCAGTGTTAACCAAGAGACCCAGTACTTC CAISVNQETQYF
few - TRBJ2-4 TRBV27 TGTGCCAGCAGGTTGCCGAGGTGGATATCCAAAAACATTCAGTACTTC CASRLPRWISKNIQYF
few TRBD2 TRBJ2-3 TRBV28 TGTGCCAGCAGTTCCCCCGGGACTAGCGGGAGAATAACAGATACGCAGTATTTT CASSSPGTSGRITDTQYF
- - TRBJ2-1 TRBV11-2 TGTGCCAGCAGCCCAAGCCCGGTCCAGGGTCCCGACTACAATGAGCAGTTCTTC CASSPSPVQGPDYNEQFF
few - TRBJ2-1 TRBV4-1 TGCGCCAGCAGTCCTATCGGACAGCTAAACAATGAGCAGTTCTTC CASSPIGQLNNEQFF
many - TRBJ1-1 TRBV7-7 TGTGCCAGCAGCAGGGACGTGAACACTGAAGCTTTCTTT CASSRDVNTEAFF
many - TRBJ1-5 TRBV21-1 TGTGCCAGCAGCAAGGGGTACAGGGATCAGCCCCAGCATTTT CASSKGYRDQPQHF
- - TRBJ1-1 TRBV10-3 TGTGCCATCAGTGAGAAGGGGGTGGGCGCTTTCTTT CAISEKGVGAFF
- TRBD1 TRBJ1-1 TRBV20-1 TGCAGTGCCCGGACAGGTTCCACTGAAGCTTTCTTT CSARTGSTEAFF
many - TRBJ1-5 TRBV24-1 TGTGCCACCAGTGATTCTGGGCGGCCCCAGCATTTT CATSDSGRPQHF
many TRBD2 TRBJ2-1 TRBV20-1 TGCAGTGCTAGTAGTCTTAGCGGGGTATCCTACAATGAGCAGTTCTTC CSASSLSGVSYNEQFF
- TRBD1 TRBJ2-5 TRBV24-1 TGTGCCACCAGTGACCCGTCGACAGGGACCCTAGAGACCCAGTACTTC CATSDPSTGTLETQYF
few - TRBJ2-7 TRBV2 TGTGCCAGCAGTTTACTCCCAACATTTAGCTACGAGCAGTACTTC CASSLLPTFSYEQYF
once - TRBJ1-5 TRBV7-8 TGTGCCAGCAGCCCTCGGGGGGAACCTAATCAGCCCCAGCATTTT CASSPRGEPNQPQHF
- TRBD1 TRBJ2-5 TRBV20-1 TGCAGTGCTACCCACGGGACAGCCCAAGAGACCCAGTACTTC CSATHGTAQETQYF